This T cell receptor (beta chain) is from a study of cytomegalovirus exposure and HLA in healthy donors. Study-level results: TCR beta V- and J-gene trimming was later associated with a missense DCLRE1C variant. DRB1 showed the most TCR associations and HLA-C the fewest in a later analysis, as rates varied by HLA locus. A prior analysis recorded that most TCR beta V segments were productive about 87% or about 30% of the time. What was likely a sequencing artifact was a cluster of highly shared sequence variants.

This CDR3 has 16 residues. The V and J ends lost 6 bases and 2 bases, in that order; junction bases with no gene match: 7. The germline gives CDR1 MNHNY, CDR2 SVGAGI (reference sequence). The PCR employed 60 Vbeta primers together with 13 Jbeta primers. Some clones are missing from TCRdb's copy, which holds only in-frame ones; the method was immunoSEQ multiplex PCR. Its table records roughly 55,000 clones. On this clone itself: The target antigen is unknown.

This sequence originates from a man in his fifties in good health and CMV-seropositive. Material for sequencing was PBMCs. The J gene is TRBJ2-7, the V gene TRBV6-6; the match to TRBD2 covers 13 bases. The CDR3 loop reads CASRPPTSGGAYEQYF. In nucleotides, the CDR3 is TGTGCCAGCAGACCGCCAACTAGCGGGGGGGCCTACGAGCAGTACTTC.